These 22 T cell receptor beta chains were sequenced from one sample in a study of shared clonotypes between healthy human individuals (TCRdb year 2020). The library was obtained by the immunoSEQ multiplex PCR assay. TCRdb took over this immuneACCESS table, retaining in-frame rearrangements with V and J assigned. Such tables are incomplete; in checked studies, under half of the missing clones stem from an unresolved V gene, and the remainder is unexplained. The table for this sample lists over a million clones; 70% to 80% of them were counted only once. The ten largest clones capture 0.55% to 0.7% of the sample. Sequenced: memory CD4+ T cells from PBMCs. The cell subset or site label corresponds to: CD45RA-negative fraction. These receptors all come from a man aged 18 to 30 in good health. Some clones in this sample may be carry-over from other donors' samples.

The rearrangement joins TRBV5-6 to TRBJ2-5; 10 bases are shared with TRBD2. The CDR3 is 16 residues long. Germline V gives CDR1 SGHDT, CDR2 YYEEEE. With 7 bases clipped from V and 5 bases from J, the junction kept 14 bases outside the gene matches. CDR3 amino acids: CASSTGASGSLETQYF. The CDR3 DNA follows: TGTGCCAGCTCGACTGGCGCTAGCGGGAGTCTCGAGACCCAGTACTTC.

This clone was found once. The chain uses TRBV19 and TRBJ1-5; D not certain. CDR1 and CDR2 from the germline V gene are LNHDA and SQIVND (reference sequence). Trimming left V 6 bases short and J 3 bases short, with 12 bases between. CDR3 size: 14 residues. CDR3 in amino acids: CASRVARTNQPQHF. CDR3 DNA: TGTGCCAGTAGAGTTGCGCGAACCAATCAGCCCCAGCATTTT.

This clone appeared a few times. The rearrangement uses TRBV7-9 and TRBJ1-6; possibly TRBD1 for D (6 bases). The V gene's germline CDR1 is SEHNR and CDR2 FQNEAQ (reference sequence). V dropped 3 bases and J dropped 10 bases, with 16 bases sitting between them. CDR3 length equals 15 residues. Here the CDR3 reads CASSFTGASGSPLHF. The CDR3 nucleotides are TGTGCCAGCAGCTTCACGGGGGCGTCAGGGTCACCCCTCCACTTT.

The CDR3: CASSQEAYGYTF. CDR3 DNA: TGTGCCAGCAGCCAGGAAGCCTATGGCTACACCTTC. V usage is TRBV7-9 and J usage is TRBJ1-2; no clear D. CDR1 SEHNR and CDR2 FQNEAQ come from the germline V gene (reference sequence). Trimming cost V 5 bases and J 4 bases, with 8 bases left between them. The CDR3 spans 12 residues.

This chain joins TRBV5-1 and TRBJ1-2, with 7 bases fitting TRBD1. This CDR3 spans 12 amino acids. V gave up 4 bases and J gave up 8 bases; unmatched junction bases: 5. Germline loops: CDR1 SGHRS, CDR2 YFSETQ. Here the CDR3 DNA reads TGCGCCAGCAGCGTAGACAGGGTCGGCTACACCTTC. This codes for CASSVDRVGYTF.

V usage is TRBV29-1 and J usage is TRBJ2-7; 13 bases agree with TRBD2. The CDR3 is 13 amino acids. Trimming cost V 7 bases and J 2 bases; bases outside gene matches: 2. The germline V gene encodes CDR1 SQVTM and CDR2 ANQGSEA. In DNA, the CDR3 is TGCAGCGGGGGACTAGCGGGAACCTACGAGCAGTACTTC. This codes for CSGGLAGTYEQYF.

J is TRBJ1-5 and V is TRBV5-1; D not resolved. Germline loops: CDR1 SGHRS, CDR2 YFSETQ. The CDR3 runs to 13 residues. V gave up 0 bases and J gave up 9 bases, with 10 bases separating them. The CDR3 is CASSLGGDRPQHF. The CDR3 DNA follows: TGCGCCAGCAGCTTGGGCGGGGATCGGCCCCAGCATTTT.

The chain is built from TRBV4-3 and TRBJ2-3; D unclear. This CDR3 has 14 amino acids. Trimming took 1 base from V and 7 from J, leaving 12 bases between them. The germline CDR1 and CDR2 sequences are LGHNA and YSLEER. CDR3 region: CASSQVLGSYTQYF. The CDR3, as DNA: TGCGCCAGCAGCCAAGTTTTAGGCAGCTATACGCAGTATTTT.

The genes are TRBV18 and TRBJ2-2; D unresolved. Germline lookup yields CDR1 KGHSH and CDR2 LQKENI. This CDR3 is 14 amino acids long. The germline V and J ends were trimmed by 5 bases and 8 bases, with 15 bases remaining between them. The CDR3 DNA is TGTGCCAGCTCATCTCAAGGTTCCCCGGGGGAGCTGTTTTTT. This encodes CASSSQGSPGELFF.

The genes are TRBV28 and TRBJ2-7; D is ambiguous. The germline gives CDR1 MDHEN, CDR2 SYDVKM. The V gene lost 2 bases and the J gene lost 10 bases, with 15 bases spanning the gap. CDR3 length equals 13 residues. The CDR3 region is CASSLGPGRSQYF. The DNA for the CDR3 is TGTGCCAGCAGTTTAGGGCCTGGTAGGAGTCAGTACTTC.

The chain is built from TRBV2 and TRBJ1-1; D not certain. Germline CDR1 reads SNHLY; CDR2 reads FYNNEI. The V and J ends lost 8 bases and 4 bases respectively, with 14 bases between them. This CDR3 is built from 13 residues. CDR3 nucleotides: TGTGCCAGCGGGAGGGAGGTCGGCACTGAAGCTTTCTTT. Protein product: CASGREVGTEAFF.

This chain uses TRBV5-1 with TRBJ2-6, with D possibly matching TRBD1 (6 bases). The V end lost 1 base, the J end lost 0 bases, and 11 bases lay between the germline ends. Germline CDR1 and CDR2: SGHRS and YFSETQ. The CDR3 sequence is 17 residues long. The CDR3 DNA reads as TGCGCCAGCAGCTTGAATACAGGGACCTCTGGGGCCAACGTCCTGACTTTC. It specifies CASSLNTGTSGANVLTF. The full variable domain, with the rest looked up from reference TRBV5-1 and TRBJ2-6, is KAGVTQTPRYLIKTRGQQVTLSCSPISGHRSVSWYQQTPGQGLQFLFEYFSETQRNKGNFPGRFSGRQFSNSRSEMNVSTLELGDSALYLCASSLNTGTSGANVLTFGAGSRLTVL.

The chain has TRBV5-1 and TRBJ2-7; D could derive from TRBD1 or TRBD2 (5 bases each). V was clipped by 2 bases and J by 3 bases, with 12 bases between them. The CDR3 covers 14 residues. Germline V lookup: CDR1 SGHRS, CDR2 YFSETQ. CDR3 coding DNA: TGCGCCAGCAGCTTCGGGGCAGGGTTCTACGAGCAGTACTTC. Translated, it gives CASSFGAGFYEQYF.

CDR3 amino acids: CASSLWGGSTNEKLFF. The CDR3 DNA sequence: TGTGCCAGCAGTTTATGGGGGGGTTCAACTAATGAAAAACTGTTTTTT. V usage is TRBV28 and J usage is TRBJ1-4; possibly TRBD1 for D (5 bases). Germline V CDR1 and CDR2: MDHEN, SYDVKM. V lost 0 bases, J lost 0 bases, and 8 bases lay in between. The CDR3 length is 16 residues.

CDR3 DNA sequence: TGTGCCAGCAGTTACTCCCAGCAGGGCTACGAGCAGTACTTC. Translating it yields CASSYSQQGYEQYF. The rearrangement joins TRBV6-5 to TRBJ2-7, with D possibly matching TRBD1 (5 bases). This CDR3 contains 14 residues. The V gene's germline CDR1 is MNHEY and CDR2 SVGAGI. Trimming stripped 0 bases from V and 3 bases from J, with 9 bases between.

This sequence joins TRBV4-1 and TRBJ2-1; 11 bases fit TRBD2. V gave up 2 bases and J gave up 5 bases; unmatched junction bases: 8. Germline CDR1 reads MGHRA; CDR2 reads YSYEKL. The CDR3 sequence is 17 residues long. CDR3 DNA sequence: TGCGCCAGCAGCCAAAGCCCGGGACTAGCGGAGAACAATGAGCAGTTCTTC. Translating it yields CASSQSPGLAENNEQFF.

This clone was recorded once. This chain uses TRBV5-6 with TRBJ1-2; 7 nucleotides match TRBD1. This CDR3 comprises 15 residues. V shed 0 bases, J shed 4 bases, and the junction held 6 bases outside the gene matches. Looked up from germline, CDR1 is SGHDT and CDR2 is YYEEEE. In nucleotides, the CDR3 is TGTGCCAGCAGCTTGGCGTGGGGACAGTTCTATGGCTACACCTTC. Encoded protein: CASSLAWGQFYGYTF.

CDR3: CASSPLGTSPPGELFF. CDR3 coding DNA: TGTGCCAGCAGCCCCCTAGGGACTAGTCCACCCGGGGAGCTGTTTTTT. This chain uses TRBV7-7 with TRBJ2-2; 8 nucleotides line up with TRBD2. CDR1 is SSHAT and CDR2 is FNYEAQ in the germline V gene (reference sequence). CDR3 length equals 16 residues. V was clipped by 5 bases and J by 6 bases; unmatched bases: 11.

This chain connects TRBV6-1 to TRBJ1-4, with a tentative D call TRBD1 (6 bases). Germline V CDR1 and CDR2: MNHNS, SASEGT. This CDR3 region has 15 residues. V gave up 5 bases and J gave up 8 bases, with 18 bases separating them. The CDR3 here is CASSHERARGEKLFF. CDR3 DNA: TGTGCCAGCAGTCACGAGAGGGCGAGGGGGGAAAAACTGTTTTTT.

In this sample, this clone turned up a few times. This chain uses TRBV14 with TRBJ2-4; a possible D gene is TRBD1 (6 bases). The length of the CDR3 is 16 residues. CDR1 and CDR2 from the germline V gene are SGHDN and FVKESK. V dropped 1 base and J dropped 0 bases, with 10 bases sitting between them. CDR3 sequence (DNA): TGTGCCAGCAGCCAAGTGGCAGGGGTAGCCAAAAACATTCAGTACTTC. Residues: CASSQVAGVAKNIQYF.

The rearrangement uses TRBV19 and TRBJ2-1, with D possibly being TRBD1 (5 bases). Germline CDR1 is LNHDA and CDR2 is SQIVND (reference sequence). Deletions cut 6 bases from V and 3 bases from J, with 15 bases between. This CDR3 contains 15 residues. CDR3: CASSYDSPFYNEQFF. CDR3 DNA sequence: TGTGCCAGTAGCTACGACAGCCCTTTCTACAATGAGCAGTTCTTC.

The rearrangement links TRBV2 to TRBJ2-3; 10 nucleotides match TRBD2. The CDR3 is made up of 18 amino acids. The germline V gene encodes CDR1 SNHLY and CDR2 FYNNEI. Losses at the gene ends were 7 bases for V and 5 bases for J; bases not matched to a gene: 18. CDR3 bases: TGTGCCAGCATCTCCACAACCAACTTAGCGGGAGGCGGAGATACGCAGTATTTT. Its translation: CASISTTNLAGGGDTQYF.